Following are 32 T cell receptor beta chains from one sample sequenced in a study of human T cells and chemical hapten exposure. As to time point: patch test 2, 6 weeks after DPC sensitization. The treatment is: therapeutic diphenylcyclopropenone sensitization with weekly scalp DPC. MiXCR, applied by TCRdb to the RACE reads, yields one record per CDR3 protein. The sample has roughly 140,000 distinct CDR3 sequences; roughly 12% are singletons. The specimen comprised whole blood, sampled in connection with sensitization to the hapten diphenylcyclopropenone (DPC). These TCRs come from a woman in her forties or fifties with alopecia areata. Some clones in this sample may be carry-over from other donors' samples.

The chain uses TRBV2 and TRBJ2-3; 16 bases fit TRBD2. Per germline, CDR1 SNHLY and CDR2 FYNNEI. This CDR3 has 19 amino acids. J lost 2 bases, V lost 6 bases, and 11 bases had no gene match. Here the CDR3 reads CASRYSGTSGRALTDTQYF. CDR3 nucleotide sequence: TGTGCCAGCAGGTACTCCGGGACTAGCGGGAGGGCCCTCACAGATACGCAGTATTTT.

CDR3 DNA: TGTGCCAGCAGCTTAAGGCAGAGGGGCGGGGAGCTGTTTTTT. It specifies CASSLRQRGGELFF. The chain uses TRBV7-2 and TRBJ2-2; D is possibly TRBD1 or TRBD2 (5 bases each). V was shortened by 2 bases and J by 7 bases, with 11 bases between the two germline ends. CDR3 length: 14 residues. Looked up from germline, CDR1 is SGHTA and CDR2 is FQGNSA.

The V call is TRBV5-4, the J call TRBJ2-3; D is possibly TRBD2 (6 bases). The length of the CDR3 is 15 residues. V lost 5 bases, J lost 0 bases, and 13 bases lay in between. The V gene's germline CDR1 is SGHNT and CDR2 YYREEE (reference sequence). This CDR3 reads CASRPSGLSTDTQYF. The CDR3 bases are TGTGCCAGCAGGCCGAGCGGGTTGAGCACAGATACGCAGTATTTT.

This clonotype has a handful of counts. The chain combines TRBV6-6 with TRBJ2-3, with D perhaps given as TRBD1 or TRBD2 (5 bases each). V was pared by 4 bases and J by 2 bases, with 19 bases between. The germline gives CDR1 MNHNY, CDR2 SVGAGI (reference sequence). The CDR3 is made up of 17 amino acids. The CDR3 DNA reads as TGTGCCAGCAGTTCCCCTCCCCCGGGACCCAACACAGATACGCAGTATTTT. Its translation: CASSSPPPGPNTDTQYF.

This clonotype was observed many times. J is TRBJ1-6 and V is TRBV12-3 or TRBV12-4; D unclear. The V and J ends lost 6 bases and 7 bases respectively, with 13 bases between them. There are 14 residues in the CDR3. CDR3 nucleotide sequence: TGTGCCAGCAGCTGGGCGCGTGGGAATTCACCCCTCCACTTT. Protein: CASSWARGNSPLHF.

This clonotype has at least ten counts. The chain carries TRBV9 and TRBJ2-5; D perhaps matches TRBD1 (6 bases). The CDR3 covers 15 residues. V lost 4 bases and J 4 bases, leaving 17 bases between the germline ends. Germline values: CDR1 SGDLS, CDR2 YYNGEE. The CDR3 loop reads CASSMQSTGGETQYF. CDR3 nucleotides: TGTGCCAGCAGCATGCAGTCGACAGGAGGAGAGACCCAGTACTTC.

At least ten counts were recorded for this clonotype. The V and J genes are TRBV3-1 and TRBJ1-2, with D unresolved. Trimming removed 5 bases at V and 5 bases at J, with 18 bases between. Germline V CDR1 and CDR2: LGHDT, YNNKEL (reference sequence). The CDR3 is made up of 15 amino acids. CDR3 sequence (DNA): TGTGCCAGCAGCTCCTGGGCCTCTTCTGCGTATGGCTACACCTTC. It codes for CASSSWASSAYGYTF.

This clonotype was seen a handful of times. This chain joins TRBV5-1 and TRBJ2-5; TRBD1 agrees at 8 bases. The germline V gene has CDR1 SGHRS and CDR2 YFSETQ. V lost 2 bases, J lost 5 bases, and 8 bases stayed unmatched. The CDR3 length is 15 residues. This CDR3 is CASSLFGQGRETQYF. The CDR3 DNA sequence: TGCGCCAGCAGCTTATTCGGACAGGGCCGGGAGACCCAGTACTTC.

This sequence joins TRBV9 and TRBJ2-3; D remains ambiguous. Germline-derived CDR1 and CDR2 are SGDLS and YYNGEE. V was shortened by 0 bases and J by 2 bases, with 10 bases between the two germline ends. This CDR3 is built from 15 residues. This chain's CDR3 is CASSVGASSTDTQYF. The CDR3, as DNA: TGTGCCAGCAGCGTAGGGGCTTCTTCCACAGATACGCAGTATTTT.

This clonotype has more than one count but fewer than ten. This rearrangement joins TRBV12-3 or TRBV12-4 to TRBJ1-2; possible D gene TRBD1, 5 bases. Trimming removed 3 bases from V and 7 bases from J, with 9 bases in between. The CDR3 contains 12 residues. In DNA form, the CDR3 reads TGTGCCAGCAGTTTGGGGCTGCCTGGCTACACCTTC. It specifies CASSLGLPGYTF.

V and J are TRBV20-1 and TRBJ2-5, with D possibly TRBD2 on 5 matching bases. Germline values: CDR1 DFQATT, CDR2 SNEGSKA (reference sequence). Between the trimmed V and J ends, which lost 5 bases and 1 base, there was a span of 14 bases. The CDR3 loop spans 14 amino acids. As DNA, the CDR3 is TGCAGTGCTGGCCGTCGGGGAATCCAAGAGACCCAGTACTTC. This translates into CSAGRRGIQETQYF.

This clonotype was counted at least ten times. The gene calls are TRBV7-2 and TRBJ2-5, with TRBD2 identical over 11 bases. Trimming at V came to 5 bases and at J to 5 bases, leaving 7 bases not matched to a gene. The CDR3 loop spans 15 amino acids. Germline V gene data show CDR1 as SGHTA and CDR2 as FQGNSA. The CDR3 loop reads CASSRGSGRDETQYF. The CDR3 region has the DNA TGTGCCAGCAGCCGGGGTAGCGGGAGGGATGAGACCCAGTACTTC.

J is TRBJ2-7 and V is TRBV27; 11 bases align to TRBD2. Germline V CDR1 and CDR2: MNHEY, SMNVEV (reference sequence). The CDR3 is made up of 16 amino acids. Unmatched junction bases numbered 1, after V lost 0 bases and J lost 0 bases. CDR3 in amino acids: CASSLSGLADSYEQYF. DNA of the CDR3: TGTGCCAGCAGTTTATCGGGACTAGCGGACTCCTACGAGCAGTACTTC.

In its sample, this clonotype was seen a few times. The chain uses TRBV12-3 or TRBV12-4 and TRBJ2-5, with a tentative D call TRBD2 (6 bases). The CDR3 covers 14 residues. The V and J ends lost 8 bases and 1 base respectively, with 14 bases between them. In DNA, the CDR3 is TGTGCCAGCGCAGACCCGCGGGGCCAAGAGACCCAGTACTTC. This encodes CASADPRGQETQYF.

This clonotype was seen more than once but under ten times. The chain couples TRBV12-3 or TRBV12-4 to TRBJ2-7, with D unclear. V lost 3 bases, J lost 5 bases, and 5 bases lay in between. This CDR3 spans 11 amino acids. CDR3: CASSFNHEQYF. DNA of the CDR3: TGTGCCAGCAGTTTTAACCACGAGCAGTACTTC.

In this sample, this clonotype turned up a few times. V gene TRBV7-2 combines with J gene TRBJ2-4; TRBD1 agrees at 9 bases. CDR3 length: 14 residues. Trimming at V came to 5 bases and at J to 7 bases, leaving 6 bases not matched to a gene. Germline values: CDR1 SGHTA, CDR2 FQGNSA. The CDR3 is CASSRDRAGNIQYF. CDR3 DNA: TGTGCCAGCAGCCGGGACAGGGCCGGCAACATTCAGTACTTC.

The chain joins TRBV7-2 to TRBJ1-5, with 9 bases lining up with TRBD1. This CDR3 has 14 residues. Losses at the gene ends were 6 bases for V and 7 bases for J; bases not matched to a gene: 7. CDR1 is SGHTA and CDR2 is FQGNSA in the germline V gene. The CDR3 protein is CASSRDRGSQPQHF. CDR3 coding DNA: TGTGCCAGCAGTCGTGACAGGGGGAGCCAGCCCCAGCATTTT.

The chain is built from TRBV12-3 or TRBV12-4 and TRBJ1-2; 8 bases are a match to TRBD1. The CDR3 is 15 residues long. The V and J ends lost 6 bases and 1 base, in that order; junction bases with no gene match: 7. CDR3 in DNA: TGTGCCAGCAGATTTAACAGGGGGGTTAACTATGGCTACACCTTC. Protein product: CASRFNRGVNYGYTF.

In this sample, this clonotype turned up many times. J is TRBJ1-1 and V is TRBV7-8; D is unclear. The germline V and J ends were trimmed by 3 bases and 0 bases, with 14 bases remaining between them. Germline CDR1 reads SGHVS; CDR2 reads FQNEAQ. CDR3 length: 16 amino acids. CDR3 residues: CASSFTAGNLNTEAFF. The CDR3 DNA is TGTGCCAGCAGCTTCACGGCGGGCAACCTGAACACTGAAGCTTTCTTT.

There are a few counts of this clonotype. The chain has TRBV25-1 and TRBJ2-1; D possibly corresponds to TRBD1 (6 bases). This CDR3 is 16 amino acids long. Trimming pared 6 bases from V and 0 bases from J, leaving 15 bases between. The germline V gene has CDR1 MGHDK and CDR2 SYGVNS. The CDR3 sequence is CASSPMTGFSYNEQFF. The CDR3 nucleotides are TGTGCCAGCAGCCCTATGACAGGCTTCTCCTACAATGAGCAGTTCTTC.

The table lists this clonotype with a few counts. The J gene is TRBJ1-6, the V gene TRBV7-9; 7 nucleotides match TRBD1. Germline V gene sequence: CDR1 SEHNR, CDR2 FQNEAQ (reference sequence). V shed 5 bases and J 5 bases; nucleotides not matched to a gene: 6. This CDR3 spans 15 amino acids. CDR3 amino acids: CASSPSGQHNSPLHF. DNA of the CDR3: TGTGCCAGCAGCCCGTCGGGACAGCATAATTCACCCCTCCACTTT.

Of note for this clonotype: This may arise from a read error, as a much more abundant clone is one base away. This chain connects TRBV6-2 or TRBV6-3 to TRBJ2-1; unclear D gene. Germline CDR1 is MNHEY and CDR2 is SVGEGT. The V end lost 3 bases, the J end lost 4 bases, and 13 bases lay between the germline ends. The CDR3 has 15 amino acids. This CDR3 is CASSYCGAGYNEQFF. CDR3 DNA: TGTGCCAGCAGTTATTGCGGAGCTGGATACAATGAGCAGTTCTTC.

The chain couples TRBV29-1 to TRBJ2-7, with 13 bases fitting TRBD2. Germline trimming cut 6 bases from V and 3 bases from J; bases unmatched to any gene: 5. Germline lookup yields CDR1 SQVTM and CDR2 ANQGSEA. This CDR3 has 14 amino acids. The CDR3 DNA reads as TGCAGCGTAACACTAGCGGGAGGGCTCTACGAGCAGTACTTC. This gives the protein CSVTLAGGLYEQYF.

There are many counts of this clonotype. The rearrangement links TRBV7-6 to TRBJ2-5; D is possibly TRBD2 (5 bases). This CDR3 contains 15 residues. The germline V gene has CDR1 SGHVS and CDR2 FNYEAQ. The germline V and J ends were trimmed by 6 bases and 1 base, with 15 bases remaining between them. The CDR3 DNA is TGTGCCAGCAGTGGTGGTTCTCGGGGCCAAGAGACCCAGTACTTC. Amino acids: CASSGGSRGQETQYF.

The DNA of the CDR3 is TGTGCCAGCAGTCCCCGACCCGCCTTAGACACCGGGGAGCTGTTTTTT. Translation: CASSPRPALDTGELFF. The chain recombines TRBV27 with TRBJ2-2; no clear D gene. V was pared by 5 bases and J by 3 bases, with 16 bases between. This CDR3 has 16 residues. Germline V CDR1 and CDR2: MNHEY, SMNVEV (reference sequence).

The chain recombines TRBV29-1 with TRBJ2-3, with 11 positions matching TRBD2. V shed 4 bases and J 5 bases; nucleotides not matched to a gene: 5. Germline V gene sequence: CDR1 SQVTM, CDR2 ANQGSEA. The CDR3 runs 14 residues. CDR3 coding DNA: TGCAGCGTTGGGGTAGCGGGAGGGAAAGATACGCAGTATTTT. This sequence encodes CSVGVAGGKDTQYF.

This clonotype was seen a few times. The rearrangement joins TRBV7-2 to TRBJ2-1; D remains unclear. In germline, CDR1 is SGHTA, CDR2 FQGNSA. Deletions cut 4 bases from V and 0 bases from J, with 7 bases between. The CDR3 contains 14 residues. For the CDR3, the DNA is TGTGCCAGCAGCTCAGGAGTCTCCTACAATGAGCAGTTCTTC. Its translation: CASSSGVSYNEQFF.

A few counts support this clonotype. The genes are TRBV3-1 and TRBJ1-5; D unclear. The V gene's germline CDR1 is LGHDT and CDR2 YNNKEL (reference sequence). V was pared by 0 bases and J by 11 bases, with 11 bases between. The CDR3 totals 13 residues. CDR3 amino acids: CASSQDPTRAQHF. The CDR3 DNA follows: TGTGCCAGCAGCCAAGATCCGACTCGGGCCCAGCATTTT.

The chain combines TRBV11-2 with TRBJ2-3; D is uncertain. The CDR3 is 14 residues long. Trimming pared 2 bases from V and 6 bases from J, leaving 12 bases between. Germline V gene sequence: CDR1 SGHAT, CDR2 FQNNGV. The CDR3 spells CASSLNVPPDTQYF. For the CDR3, the DNA is TGTGCCAGCAGCTTAAACGTCCCGCCGGATACGCAGTATTTT.

This clonotype was found many times. This sequence joins TRBV28 and TRBJ1-1; D not resolved. The CDR3 is 16 amino acids. The germline CDR1 and CDR2 sequences are MDHEN and SYDVKM. V was clipped by 1 base and J by 0 bases, with 12 bases between them. CDR3 coding DNA: TGTGCCAGCAGTTTATCTCGAGGCACACTGAACACTGAAGCTTTCTTT. It translates to CASSLSRGTLNTEAFF. The full variable domain, completed using reference TRBV28 and TRBJ1-1, is DVKVTQSSRYLVKRTGEKVFLECVQDMDHENMFWYRQDPGLGLRLIYFSYDVKMKEKGDIPEGYSVSREKKERFSLILESASTNQTSMYLCASSLSRGTLNTEAFFGQGTRLTVV.

This clonotype was found many times. The CDR3 bases are TGTGCCATCAGTGAGTCGGGCGCAGGACAGCAGTATTTT. This sequence encodes CAISESGAGQQYF. This rearrangement joins TRBV10-3 to TRBJ2-3; maybe TRBD1 (5 bases). Germline V gene sequence: CDR1 ENHRY, CDR2 SYGVKD. CDR3 size: 13 residues. Deletions cut 0 bases from V and 11 bases from J, with 12 bases between.

The chain is built from TRBV27 and TRBJ1-2; 8 nucleotides match TRBD1. Trimming cost V 5 bases and J 0 bases; bases outside gene matches: 20. Germline loops: CDR1 MNHEY, CDR2 SMNVEV (reference sequence). The CDR3 covers 20 residues. The CDR3 protein is CASSPRQGLTSTKANYGYTF. Written as DNA, the CDR3 is TGTGCCAGCAGTCCCCGACAGGGGCTAACCTCCACCAAAGCTAACTATGGCTACACCTTC.